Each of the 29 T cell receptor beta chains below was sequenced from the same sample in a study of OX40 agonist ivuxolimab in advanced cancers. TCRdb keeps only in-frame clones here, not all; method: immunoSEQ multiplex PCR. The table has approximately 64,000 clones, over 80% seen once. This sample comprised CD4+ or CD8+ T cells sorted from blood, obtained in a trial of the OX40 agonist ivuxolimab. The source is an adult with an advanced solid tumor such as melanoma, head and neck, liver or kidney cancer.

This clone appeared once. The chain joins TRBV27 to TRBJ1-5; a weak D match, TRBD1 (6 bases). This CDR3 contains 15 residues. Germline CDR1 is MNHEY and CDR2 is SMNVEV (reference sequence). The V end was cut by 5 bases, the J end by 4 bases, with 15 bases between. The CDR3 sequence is CASSPRRGGNQPQHF. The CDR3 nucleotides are TGTGCCAGCAGTCCGCGCAGGGGCGGGAATCAGCCCCAGCATTTT.

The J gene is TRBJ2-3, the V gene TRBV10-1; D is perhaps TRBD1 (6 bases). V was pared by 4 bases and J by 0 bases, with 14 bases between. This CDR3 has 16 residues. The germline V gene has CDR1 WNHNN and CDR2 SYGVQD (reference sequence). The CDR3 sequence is CASSALGASSTDTQYF. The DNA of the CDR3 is TGCGCCAGCAGTGCCCTGGGGGCGAGTAGCACAGATACGCAGTATTTT.

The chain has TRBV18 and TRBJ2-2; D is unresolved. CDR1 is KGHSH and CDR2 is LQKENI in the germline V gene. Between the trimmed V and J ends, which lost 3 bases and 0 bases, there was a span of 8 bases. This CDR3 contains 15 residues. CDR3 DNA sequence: TGTGCCAGCTCACCCGGCTACCCGAACACCGGGGAGCTGTTTTTT. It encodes CASSPGYPNTGELFF.

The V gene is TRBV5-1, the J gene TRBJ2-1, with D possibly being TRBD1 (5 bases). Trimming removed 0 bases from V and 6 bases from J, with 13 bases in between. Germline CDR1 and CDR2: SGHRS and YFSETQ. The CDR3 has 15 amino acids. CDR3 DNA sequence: TGCGCCAGCAGCTTGGACCAGGGATTGATCAATGAGCAGTTCTTC. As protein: CASSLDQGLINEQFF.

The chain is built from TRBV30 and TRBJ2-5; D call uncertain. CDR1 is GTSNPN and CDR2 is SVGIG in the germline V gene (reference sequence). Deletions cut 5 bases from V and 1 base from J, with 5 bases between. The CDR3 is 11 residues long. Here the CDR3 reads CAWAPQETQYF. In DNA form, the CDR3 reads TGTGCCTGGGCCCCCCAAGAGACCCAGTACTTC.

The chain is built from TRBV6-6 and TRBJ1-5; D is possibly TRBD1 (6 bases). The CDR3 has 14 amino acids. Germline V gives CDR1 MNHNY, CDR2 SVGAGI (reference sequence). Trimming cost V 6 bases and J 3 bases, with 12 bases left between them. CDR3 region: CASRGGMNNQPQHF. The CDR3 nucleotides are TGTGCCAGCAGAGGGGGAATGAACAATCAGCCCCAGCATTTT.

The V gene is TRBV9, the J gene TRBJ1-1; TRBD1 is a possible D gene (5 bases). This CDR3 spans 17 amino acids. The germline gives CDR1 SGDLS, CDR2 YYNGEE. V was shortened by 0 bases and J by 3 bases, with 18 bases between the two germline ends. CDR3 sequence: CASSVGRIGAVHTEAFF. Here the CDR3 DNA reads TGTGCCAGCAGCGTAGGGCGAATCGGGGCAGTTCACACTGAAGCTTTCTTT.

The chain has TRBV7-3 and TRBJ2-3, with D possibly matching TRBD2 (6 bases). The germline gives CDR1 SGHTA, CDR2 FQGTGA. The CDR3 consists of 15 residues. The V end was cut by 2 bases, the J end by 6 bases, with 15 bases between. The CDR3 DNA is TGTGCCAGCAGCTTATTACTCGGGAGTCCCGATACGCAGTATTTT. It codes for CASSLLLGSPDTQYF.

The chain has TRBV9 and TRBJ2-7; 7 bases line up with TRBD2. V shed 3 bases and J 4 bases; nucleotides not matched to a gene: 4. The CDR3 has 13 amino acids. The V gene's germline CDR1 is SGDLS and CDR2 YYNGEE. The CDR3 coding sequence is TGTGCCAGCAGCGGGGAGGGGTTATACGAGCAGTACTTC. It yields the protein CASSGEGLYEQYF.

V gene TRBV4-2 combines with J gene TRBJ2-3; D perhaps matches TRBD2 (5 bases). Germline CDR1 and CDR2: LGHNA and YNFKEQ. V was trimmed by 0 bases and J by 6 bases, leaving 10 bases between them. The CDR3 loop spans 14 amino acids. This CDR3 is CASSQEAGMDTQYF. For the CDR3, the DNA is TGTGCCAGCAGCCAAGAGGCGGGCATGGATACGCAGTATTTT.

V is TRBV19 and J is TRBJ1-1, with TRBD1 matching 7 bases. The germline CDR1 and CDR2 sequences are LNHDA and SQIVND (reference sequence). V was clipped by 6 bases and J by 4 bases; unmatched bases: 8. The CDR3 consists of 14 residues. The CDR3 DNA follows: TGTGCCAGTAGAACAGGGGAACGGGGCACTGAAGCTTTCTTT. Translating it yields CASRTGERGTEAFF.

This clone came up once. As DNA, the CDR3 is TGTGCCAGTAGCCCAGGGAAAGAAGATGAAAAACTGTTTTTT. Encoded protein: CASSPGKEDEKLFF. This sequence joins TRBV19 and TRBJ1-4, with TRBD1 as a possible D gene (5 bases). The ends were cut back, 6 bases at V and 6 bases at J, with 14 bases in the middle. CDR3 length: 14 residues. In germline, CDR1 is LNHDA, CDR2 SQIVND (reference sequence).

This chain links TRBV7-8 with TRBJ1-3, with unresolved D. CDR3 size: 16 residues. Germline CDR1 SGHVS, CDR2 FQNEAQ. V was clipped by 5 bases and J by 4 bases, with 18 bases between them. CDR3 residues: CASSPTVLAAGNTIYF. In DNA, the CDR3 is TGTGCCAGCAGCCCCACCGTTCTAGCAGCAGGAAACACCATATATTTT.

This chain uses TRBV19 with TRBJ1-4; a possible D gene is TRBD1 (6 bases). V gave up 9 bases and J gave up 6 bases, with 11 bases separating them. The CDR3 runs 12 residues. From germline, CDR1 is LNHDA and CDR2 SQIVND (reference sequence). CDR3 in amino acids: CASQGRDEKLFF. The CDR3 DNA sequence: TGTGCCAGCCAGGGGAGAGATGAAAAACTGTTTTTT.

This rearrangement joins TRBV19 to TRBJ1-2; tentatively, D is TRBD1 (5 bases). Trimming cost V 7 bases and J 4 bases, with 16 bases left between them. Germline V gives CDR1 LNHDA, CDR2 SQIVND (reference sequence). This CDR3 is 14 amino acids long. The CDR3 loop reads CASTKQDTSYGYTF. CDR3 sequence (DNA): TGTGCCAGTACCAAACAGGACACGAGCTATGGCTACACCTTC.

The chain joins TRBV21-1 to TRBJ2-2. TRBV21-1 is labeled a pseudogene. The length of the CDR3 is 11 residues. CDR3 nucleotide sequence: TGTGCCAGCGGTAAGGGCGGGGAGCTGTTTTTT. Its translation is CASGKGGELFF.

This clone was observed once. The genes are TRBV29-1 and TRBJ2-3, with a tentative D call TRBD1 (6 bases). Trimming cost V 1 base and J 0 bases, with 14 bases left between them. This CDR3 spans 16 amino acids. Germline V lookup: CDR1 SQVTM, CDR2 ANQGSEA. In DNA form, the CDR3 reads TGCAGCGTTGAAGGGGGGAAGGACAGCAGCACAGATACGCAGTATTTT. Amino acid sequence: CSVEGGKDSSTDTQYF.

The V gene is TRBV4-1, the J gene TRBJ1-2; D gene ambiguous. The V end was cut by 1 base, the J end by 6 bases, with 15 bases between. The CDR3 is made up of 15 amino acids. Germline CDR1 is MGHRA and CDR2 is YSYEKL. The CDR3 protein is CASSQVGSLLNGYTF. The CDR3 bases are TGCGCCAGCAGCCAAGTAGGGAGCCTCTTGAATGGCTACACCTTC.

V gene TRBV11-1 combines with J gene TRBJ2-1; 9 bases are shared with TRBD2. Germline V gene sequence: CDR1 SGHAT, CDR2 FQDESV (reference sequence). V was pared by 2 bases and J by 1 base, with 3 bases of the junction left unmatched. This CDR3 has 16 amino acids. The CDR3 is CASSLPTSGSYNEQFF. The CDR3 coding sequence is TGTGCCAGCAGCTTACCGACTAGCGGATCCTACAATGAGCAGTTCTTC.

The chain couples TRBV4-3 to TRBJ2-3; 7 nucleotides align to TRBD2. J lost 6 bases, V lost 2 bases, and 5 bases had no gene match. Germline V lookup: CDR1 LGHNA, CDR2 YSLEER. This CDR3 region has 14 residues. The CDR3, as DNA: TGCGCCAGCAGCCAACGACTAGCTTCGGATACGCAGTATTTT. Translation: CASSQRLASDTQYF.

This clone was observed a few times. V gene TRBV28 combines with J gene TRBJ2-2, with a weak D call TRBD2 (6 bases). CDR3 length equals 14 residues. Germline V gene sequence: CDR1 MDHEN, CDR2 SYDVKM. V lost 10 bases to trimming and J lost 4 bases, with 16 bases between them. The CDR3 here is CAIQNGGSTGELFF. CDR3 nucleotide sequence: TGTGCCATCCAGAACGGGGGTAGCACCGGGGAGCTGTTTTTT.

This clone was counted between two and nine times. The CDR3 DNA sequence: TGTGCCAGCAGTGAAGAGGTGGGCACTGAAGCTTTCTTT. It specifies CASSEEVGTEAFF. This chain joins TRBV2 and TRBJ1-1; D is undetermined. This CDR3 spans 13 amino acids. V shed 1 base and J shed 4 bases, with 7 bases lying between them. Germline values: CDR1 SNHLY, CDR2 FYNNEI.

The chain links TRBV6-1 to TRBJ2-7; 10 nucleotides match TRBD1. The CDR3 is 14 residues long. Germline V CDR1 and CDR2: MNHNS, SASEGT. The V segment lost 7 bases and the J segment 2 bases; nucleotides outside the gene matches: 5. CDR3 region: CASKSGTGAYEQYF. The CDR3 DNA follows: TGTGCCAGCAAATCCGGGACAGGGGCCTACGAGCAGTACTTC.

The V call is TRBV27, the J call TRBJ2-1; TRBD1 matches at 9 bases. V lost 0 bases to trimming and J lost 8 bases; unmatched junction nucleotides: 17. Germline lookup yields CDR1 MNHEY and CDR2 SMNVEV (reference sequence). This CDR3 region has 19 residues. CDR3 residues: CASSLSPLGQGRGGDEQFF. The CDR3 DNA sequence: TGTGCCAGCAGTTTATCGCCTTTGGGACAGGGTCGAGGAGGGGATGAGCAGTTCTTC.

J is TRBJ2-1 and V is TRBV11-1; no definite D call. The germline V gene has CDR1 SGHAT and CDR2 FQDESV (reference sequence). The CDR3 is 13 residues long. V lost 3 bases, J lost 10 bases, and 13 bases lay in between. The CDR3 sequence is CASSFSSRSEQFF. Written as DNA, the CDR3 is TGTGCCAGCAGCTTTAGCTCAAGGAGCGAGCAGTTCTTC.

The CDR3 protein is CASSEMGADSYEQYF. The CDR3 DNA follows: TGTGCCAGCAGTGAAATGGGAGCTGACTCCTACGAGCAGTACTTC. This chain uses TRBV6-1 with TRBJ2-7; maybe TRBD2 (5 bases). Trimming took 2 bases from V and 0 from J, leaving 11 bases between them. The CDR3 consists of 15 residues. CDR1 is MNHNS, CDR2 SASEGT, per germline.

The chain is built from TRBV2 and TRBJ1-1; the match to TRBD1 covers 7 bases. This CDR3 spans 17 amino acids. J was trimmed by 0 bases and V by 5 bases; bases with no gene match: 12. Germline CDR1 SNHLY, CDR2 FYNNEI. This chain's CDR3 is CASSLPGTASLNTEAFF. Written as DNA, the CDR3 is TGTGCCAGCAGTCTCCCCGGGACAGCATCTCTGAACACTGAAGCTTTCTTT.

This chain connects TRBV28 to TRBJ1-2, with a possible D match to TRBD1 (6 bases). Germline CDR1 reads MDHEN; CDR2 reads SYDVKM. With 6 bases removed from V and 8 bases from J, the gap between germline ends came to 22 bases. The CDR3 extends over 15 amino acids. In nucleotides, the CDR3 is TGTGCCAGCAGGCCTTCCTTAGGGGGGGCGGGAGGCTACACCTTC. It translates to CASRPSLGGAGGYTF.

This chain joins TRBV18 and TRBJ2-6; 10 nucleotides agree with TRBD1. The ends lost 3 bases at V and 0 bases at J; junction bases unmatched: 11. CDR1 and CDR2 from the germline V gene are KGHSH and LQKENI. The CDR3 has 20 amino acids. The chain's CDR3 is CASSPRFGDRGNSGANVLTF. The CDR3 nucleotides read TGTGCCAGCTCACCCAGGTTTGGGGACAGGGGTAACTCTGGGGCCAACGTCCTGACTTTC.